This T cell receptor (beta chain) stems from a study of cytomegalovirus exposure and HLA in healthy donors. Regarding the study as a whole: Accurate predictions that matched the HLA-A and HLA-B alleles of most subjects were reportedly made from TCR beta sequences. Presence/absence analyses assumed roughly uniform sequencing depth across donors. An analysis that came later showed most CMV-associated TCR beta chains appearing HLA-restricted. Researchers reported that a few CMV-associated chains were confirmed in vitro as CMV antigen-specific.

60 Vbeta and 13 Jbeta primers were used in PCR. This table comes from immunoSEQ multiplex PCR, and its TCRdb copy is limited to in-frame clones, with some not included. Of around 150,000 clones listed, roughly 80% are singletons. As regards this clone: Its target is unknown. Its ends do not fully match the called genes, so a read error is possible.

CDR3 length equals 14 residues. Germline lookup yields CDR1 ENHRY and CDR2 SYGVKD. This TCR came from a male donor in good health and CMV-seronegative. The V gene is TRBV10-3, the J gene TRBJ2-3, with TRBD2 matching 7 bases. Sequencing was done on a sample of PBMCs. The CDR3 loop reads CASSGGGDTDTQYF. DNA of the CDR3: TGTGCCAGCAGTGGCGGGGGTGACACAGATACGCAGTATTTT.